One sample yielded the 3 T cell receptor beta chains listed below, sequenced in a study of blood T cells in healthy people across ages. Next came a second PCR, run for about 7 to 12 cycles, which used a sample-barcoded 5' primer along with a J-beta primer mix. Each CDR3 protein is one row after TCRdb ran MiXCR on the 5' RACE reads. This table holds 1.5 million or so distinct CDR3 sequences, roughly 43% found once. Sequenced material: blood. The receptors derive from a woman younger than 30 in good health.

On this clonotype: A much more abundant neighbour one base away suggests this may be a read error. The CDR3 region is CASSRARLIEKQFF. CDR3 in DNA: TGCGCCAGCAGCCGAGCCCGGTTGATCGAGAAGCAGTTCTTC. This chain uses TRBV4-3 with TRBJ2-1, with unresolved D. Trimming shortened V by 4 bases and J by 11 bases, and 18 bases separated the two germline ends. Germline V gene data show CDR1 as LGHNA and CDR2 as YSLEER. The CDR3 has 14 residues.

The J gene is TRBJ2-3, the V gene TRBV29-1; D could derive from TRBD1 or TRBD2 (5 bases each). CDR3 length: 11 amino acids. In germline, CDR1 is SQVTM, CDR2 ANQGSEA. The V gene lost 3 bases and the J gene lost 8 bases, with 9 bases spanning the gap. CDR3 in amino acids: CSVEIGGTQYF. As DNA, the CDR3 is TGCAGCGTTGAGATTGGGGGTACGCAGTATTTT.

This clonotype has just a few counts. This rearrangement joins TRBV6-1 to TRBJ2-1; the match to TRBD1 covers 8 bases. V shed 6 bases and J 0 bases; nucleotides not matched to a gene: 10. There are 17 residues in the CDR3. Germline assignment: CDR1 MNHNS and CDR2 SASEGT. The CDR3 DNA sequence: TGTGCCAGCAGCAGCAGGGGGCTGAGGGTCTCCTACAATGAGCAGTTCTTC. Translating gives CASSSRGLRVSYNEQFF.